This entry concerns a single TCR beta chain. The sample is drawn from a study of blood T cell repertoires in COVID-19. Study in general: The United States, Italy and Spain provided the acute and convalescent COVID-19 samples.

Trimming left V 1 base short and J 10 bases short, with 11 bases between. This CDR3 is 13 amino acids long. Germline CDR1 is LGHNA and CDR2 is YNFKEQ. Assay used: immunoSEQ multiplex PCR; TCRdb lists only in-frame clones, some missing. The table has about 250,000 clones, over 75% seen once. Patients at the Seattle site were enrolled during active infection and followed longitudinally. The origin of this receptor is a man aged 45-65 years with COVID-19, enrolled during active disease. This chain uses TRBV4-2 with TRBJ2-1, with D possibly being TRBD2 (5 bases). The sequencing sample was made of peripheral blood. CDR3 coding DNA: TGTGCCAGCAGCCAAGCGATGGGAGCGGAGCAGTTCTTC. Translation: CASSQAMGAEQFF.